One sample yielded the 17 T cell receptor beta chains listed below, sequenced in a study of T cell responses to AZD1222 COVID-19 vaccine. Sequencing was performed with immunoSEQ multiplex PCR; in TCRdb, only in-frame clones are kept and a portion is missing. The data show around 200,000 clones, roughly 93% seen once. Source: peripheral blood, taken 28 days after the second dose of the MenACWY control vaccine. The receptors derive from an adult who received the MenACWY meningococcal vaccine as a control.

The rearrangement joins TRBV11-2 to TRBJ1-1, with a weak D call TRBD1 (5 bases). Deletions cut 1 base from V and 4 bases from J, with 25 bases between. In germline, CDR1 is SGHAT, CDR2 FQNNGV. This CDR3 has 19 amino acids. CDR3 nucleotide sequence: TGTGCCAGCAGCTTAGTTCGGGGGGGAGCGGGATGGGCGGCCACTGAAGCTTTCTTT. Amino acids: CASSLVRGGAGWAATEAFF.

V gene TRBV30 combines with J gene TRBJ1-1; D might be TRBD1 (5 bases). The CDR3 sequence is 13 residues long. Trimming left V 0 bases short and J 5 bases short, with 10 bases between. Germline loops: CDR1 GTSNPN, CDR2 SVGIG (reference sequence). CDR3 coding DNA: TGTGCCTGGAGTGTATTCGGGGGGACTGAAGCTTTCTTT. Its translation is CAWSVFGGTEAFF.

The rearrangement uses TRBV15 and TRBJ1-4; 7 nucleotides agree with TRBD1. The V segment lost 0 bases and the J segment 7 bases; nucleotides outside the gene matches: 8. CDR3 length: 16 amino acids. CDR1 and CDR2 (germline): LNHNV, YYDKDF (reference sequence). The CDR3 sequence is CATSRDRQGYSEKLFF. CDR3 coding DNA: TGTGCCACCAGCAGAGATAGACAGGGATACAGTGAAAAACTGTTTTTT.

The chain recombines TRBV5-1 with TRBJ1-5, with D uncertain. This CDR3 is 15 amino acids long. Germline CDR1 is SGHRS and CDR2 is YFSETQ. Trimming shortened V by 0 bases and J by 7 bases, and 14 bases separated the two germline ends. In DNA form, the CDR3 reads TGCGCCAGCAGCTTGGGGGTCAGTGGATGGCAGCCCCAGCATTTT. Protein product: CASSLGVSGWQPQHF. The full variable domain, in which reference TRBV5-1 and TRBJ1-5 provide the parts outside the CDR3, is KAGVTQTPRYLIKTRGQQVTLSCSPISGHRSVSWYQQTPGQGLQFLFEYFSETQRNKGNFPGRFSGRQFSNSRSEMNVSTLELGDSALYLCASSLGVSGWQPQHFGDGTRLSIL.

DNA of the CDR3: TGTGCCAGCAGCCGGTACTCCAATGAGCAGTTCTTC. Translation gives CASSRYSNEQFF. The chain recombines TRBV11-2 with TRBJ2-1; D is ambiguous. The V gene lost 5 bases and the J gene lost 6 bases, with 8 bases spanning the gap. Per the germline V gene, CDR1 is SGHAT and CDR2 is FQNNGV. The CDR3 runs 12 residues.

The chain is built from TRBV27 and TRBJ1-4; D unclear. CDR3 length equals 16 residues. Deletions cut 2 bases from V and 0 bases from J, with 10 bases between. Germline V gives CDR1 MNHEY, CDR2 SMNVEV (reference sequence). The CDR3 DNA is TGTGCCAGCAGTTTACAGGCCCCCACAACTAATGAAAAACTGTTTTTT. As protein: CASSLQAPTTNEKLFF.

The V and J genes are TRBV28 and TRBJ2-7, with D possibly being TRBD1 (6 bases). The V gene's germline CDR1 is MDHEN and CDR2 SYDVKM. The CDR3 has 14 residues. V was clipped by 2 bases and J by 7 bases, with 15 bases between them. CDR3 DNA sequence: TGTGCCAGCAGTTTAAAACAGGGCTGGAGGGAGCAGTACTTC. Protein: CASSLKQGWREQYF.

The CDR3 DNA follows: TGCGCCAGCAGCCCCCGACTAGCGGGGGTTATCGACAATGAGCAGTTCTTC. Protein sequence: CASSPRLAGVIDNEQFF. The J gene is TRBJ2-1, the V gene TRBV4-1; 12 bases are a match to TRBD2. The V and J ends lost 4 bases and 5 bases, in that order; junction bases with no gene match: 9. CDR3 length equals 17 residues. Germline CDR1 MGHRA, CDR2 YSYEKL.

This sequence joins TRBV4-1 and TRBJ2-2, with 7 bases aligning to TRBD2. There are 13 residues in the CDR3. CDR1 and CDR2 from the germline V gene are MGHRA and YSYEKL. With V trimmed by 11 bases and J by 7 bases, 10 bases remained unmatched. This CDR3 is CARRRGGGGELFF. CDR3 bases: TGCGCCCGCCGCCGCGGGGGTGGCGGGGAGCTGTTTTTT.

The chain employs TRBV2 and TRBJ1-5; D is perhaps TRBD1 (5 bases). Trimming removed 1 base from V and 5 bases from J, with 9 bases in between. Per germline, CDR1 SNHLY and CDR2 FYNNEI. The CDR3 is made up of 14 amino acids. The CDR3 is CASSEVRDYQPQHF. The CDR3 DNA reads as TGTGCCAGCAGTGAAGTCAGGGACTATCAGCCCCAGCATTTT. Full variable domain (missing parts from reference TRBV2 and TRBJ1-5): EPEVTQTPSHQVTQMGQEVILRCVPISNHLYFYWYRQILGQKVEFLVSFYNNEISEKSEIFDDQFSVERPDGSNFTLKIRSTKLEDSAMYFCASSEVRDYQPQHFGDGTRLSIL.

V is TRBV4-1 and J is TRBJ1-2; unclear D gene. The CDR3 runs to 16 residues. Per germline, CDR1 MGHRA and CDR2 YSYEKL. V was clipped by 5 bases and J by 4 bases, with 20 bases between them. This CDR3 reads CASSSRVSGWIYGYTF. Written as DNA, the CDR3 is TGCGCCAGCAGCTCCCGAGTGTCGGGCTGGATCTATGGCTACACCTTC.

The rearrangement links TRBV5-1 to TRBJ1-1; no reliable D call. The CDR3 spans 13 residues. V lost 1 base, J lost 6 bases, and 10 bases lay in between. CDR1 is SGHRS and CDR2 is YFSETQ in the germline V gene. The CDR3 protein is CASSLRAGAEAFF. The CDR3 DNA is TGCGCCAGCAGCTTGAGGGCGGGCGCTGAAGCTTTCTTT.

The chain uses TRBV2 and TRBJ2-2; tentative D call: TRBD1 (6 bases). The germline V gene encodes CDR1 SNHLY and CDR2 FYNNEI. Trimming took 6 bases from V and 1 from J, leaving 9 bases between them. This CDR3 region has 14 residues. The DNA of the CDR3 is TGTGCCAGCAGCCCCAGGGGGAACACCGGGGAGCTGTTTTTT. As protein: CASSPRGNTGELFF.

V gene TRBV21-1 combines with J gene TRBJ2-7; the D call TRBD1 from the table was never checked on the DNA. TRBV21-1 is flagged as a pseudogene. CDR3 length: 13 amino acids. The CDR3 here is CASSKGADHEQYF. The CDR3, as DNA: TGTGCCAGCAGCAAAGGGGCAGATCACGAGCAGTACTTC.

This clone was seen only once. The chain employs TRBV7-6 and TRBJ1-1; the D gene is possibly TRBD1 (6 bases). V gave up 4 bases and J gave up 4 bases, with 13 bases separating them. Germline CDR1 and CDR2: SGHVS and FNYEAQ. This CDR3 comprises 14 residues. CDR3 nucleotides: TGTGCCAGCAGCTCAGGCGGGGGGCTCACTGAAGCTTTCTTT. Its translation is CASSSGGGLTEAFF.

The chain employs TRBV11-1 and TRBJ2-1, with 8 bases aligning to TRBD1. The CDR3 contains 13 residues. CDR1 is SGHAT, CDR2 FQDESV, per germline (reference sequence). Trimming removed 7 bases from V and 6 bases from J; junction bases left unmatched: 5. The CDR3 loop reads CASTQGAGNEQFF. CDR3 coding DNA: TGTGCCAGCACGCAGGGGGCGGGCAATGAGCAGTTCTTC.

This chain joins TRBV5-6 and TRBJ1-5, with D hard to call. The CDR3 spans 14 residues. The germline gives CDR1 SGHDT, CDR2 YYEEEE. Between the trimmed V and J ends, which lost 1 base and 4 bases, there was a span of 9 bases. In nucleotides, the CDR3 is TGTGCCAGCAGCTTGAGTTCGCTAAATCAGCCCCAGCATTTT. Protein sequence: CASSLSSLNQPQHF.